The entry below gives a single T cell receptor beta chain sequence along with its context. This sample is drawn from a study of patients and donors after allogeneic stem cell transplantation. MiXCR, applied by TCRdb to the RT-PCR reads, yields one record per CDR3 protein. The sample includes about 19,000 distinct CDR3 sequences, about 5% of them seen just once. Trimming took off 6 bases at V and 9 bases at J, with 21 bases between the two ends. This CDR3 region has 15 residues. CDR1 and CDR2 (germline): SNHLY, FYNNEI. The V call is TRBV2, the J call TRBJ2-1; TRBD1 is a possible D gene (6 bases). Sequences were obtained from blood, either unsorted or a sorted T cell fraction (not recorded which). This sequence was found in a human donor who was either an allogeneic HSCT recipient or a stem cell or donor lymphocyte infusion donor (not recorded which). It is not recorded whose cells these are; they may come from a transplant donor. CDR3 sequence reads: CASRNPYTGFLEQFF. The CDR3 region has the DNA TGTGCCAGCAGGAACCCTTACACAGGGTTCCTTGAGCAGTTCTTC.